This T cell receptor (beta chain) appears in the sequencing data of a study of naive and memory T cell subsets. Amplification of ligated cDNA took four PCR rounds with SP2 and nested alpha and beta constant primers. TCRdb itself ran the UMI-ligation and nested PCR reads through MiXCR, one entry per CDR3 protein. The table records more than 25,000 distinct CDR3 sequences, 5.2% of them present only once. A UMI-containing oligonucleotide was joined by 3' ligation to the TCR cDNA template. Unsorted total RNA, about 1 to 1000 ng, was DNase treated before reverse transcription. The sample holds many counts of this clonotype. The sample comprised blood. This TCR derives from an adult in good health.

The CDR3 sequence is CSSDLKGADTQYF. Written as DNA, the CDR3 is TGCAGCTCCGACCTTAAGGGCGCAGATACGCAGTATTTT. The chain has TRBV29-1 and TRBJ2-3; unclear D gene. There are 13 residues in the CDR3. V gave up 8 bases and J gave up 4 bases, with 16 bases separating them. Germline V gives CDR1 SQVTM, CDR2 ANQGSEA.